The 32 T cell receptor beta chains below come from one sample, sequenced in a study of control samples from healthy donors and cancer patients. Using immunoSEQ multiplex PCR, the repertoire was profiled, and TCRdb retains in-frame clones only, with some absent. The data show approximately 86,000 clones, with roughly 86% seen just once and over 20% held by the top ten. Sequencing input: blood. Receptor source: a man aged 25-45 years in good health.

This clone was observed a single time. This chain connects TRBV7-8 to TRBJ2-5, with 8 bases that match TRBD1. Germline V lookup: CDR1 SGHVS, CDR2 FQNEAQ. This CDR3 contains 13 residues. With 5 bases clipped from V and 5 bases from J, the junction kept 4 bases outside the gene matches. In DNA, the CDR3 is TGTGCCAGCAGCCCGGACAGGGATGAGACCCAGTACTTC. Translating gives CASSPDRDETQYF.

CDR3 loop: CASSLGLGETQYF. The CDR3, as DNA: TGCGCCAGCAGCCTGGGGCTTGGAGAGACCCAGTACTTC. The rearrangement uses TRBV4-1 and TRBJ2-5, with D tentatively TRBD1 (5 bases). CDR3 length: 13 residues. The V end was cut by 4 bases, the J end by 4 bases, with 10 bases between. Germline V lookup: CDR1 MGHRA, CDR2 YSYEKL.

The chain uses TRBV6-1 and TRBJ2-7, with a weak D call TRBD1 (5 bases). The CDR3 has 16 amino acids. Germline lookup yields CDR1 MNHNS and CDR2 SASEGT. The V and J ends lost 4 bases and 2 bases respectively, with 18 bases between them. The chain's CDR3 is CASSAQGALPTYEQYV. The CDR3 nucleotides are TGTGCCAGCAGTGCGCAGGGTGCCCTCCCCACCTACGAGCAGTACGTC.

The chain employs TRBV27 and TRBJ2-1; D unresolved. V was clipped by 7 bases and J by 4 bases, with 5 bases between them. CDR3 length: 11 amino acids. Germline CDR1 reads MNHEY; CDR2 reads SMNVEV (reference sequence). The CDR3 bases are TGTGCCAGCATACAGTACAATGAGCAGTTCTTC. Protein product: CASIQYNEQFF.

The chain carries TRBV6-4 and TRBJ2-5; D is possibly TRBD2 (6 bases). Trimming shortened V by 7 bases and J by 9 bases, and 15 bases separated the two germline ends. Germline V gene sequence: CDR1 MRHNA, CDR2 SNTAGT. CDR3 size: 12 residues. CDR3 loop: CASTRGGKAQYF. The DNA of the CDR3 is TGTGCCAGCACCCGAGGAGGGAAGGCCCAGTACTTC.

The CDR3 DNA reads as TGCGCCAGCAGCTCCAGGGAGGGGCAAGAGACCCAGTACTTC. It translates to CASSSREGQETQYF. The rearrangement uses TRBV5-1 and TRBJ2-5, with 7 nucleotides matching TRBD2. Germline CDR1 SGHRS, CDR2 YFSETQ. CDR3 length: 14 amino acids. V lost 3 bases, J lost 2 bases, and 4 bases stayed unmatched.

The V gene is TRBV30, the J gene TRBJ1-1; D is unclear. V shed 5 bases and J shed 10 bases, with 17 bases lying between them. The germline gives CDR1 GTSNPN, CDR2 SVGIG (reference sequence). CDR3 size: 12 residues. The CDR3 DNA reads TGTGCCTGGTGGCGGTTCGGGGTGGGAGCTTTCTTT. It encodes CAWWRFGVGAFF.

J is TRBJ2-2 and V is TRBV4-2, with 12 bases aligning to TRBD2. The germline V gene has CDR1 LGHNA and CDR2 YNFKEQ. With 2 bases clipped from V and 0 bases from J, the junction kept 4 bases outside the gene matches. The CDR3 has 18 residues. The CDR3 protein is CASSQYPSGGANTGELFF. DNA of the CDR3: TGTGCCAGCAGCCAATACCCTAGCGGGGGGGCGAACACCGGGGAGCTGTTTTTT.

The V gene is TRBV7-9, the J gene TRBJ2-3; TRBD1 matches 8 bases. The CDR3 is 15 amino acids. Germline lookup yields CDR1 SEHNR and CDR2 FQNEAQ (reference sequence). J was trimmed by 3 bases and V by 4 bases; bases with no gene match: 6. Here the CDR3 reads CASSSQGAQTDTQYF. The CDR3 coding sequence is TGTGCCAGCAGCTCGCAGGGGGCGCAAACAGATACGCAGTATTTT.

CDR3 sequence (DNA): TGTGCCAGCAGTTCCGGTCTTTCGAGGACGGGATCCTTTAGCAATCAGCCCCAGCATTTT. It is translated as CASSSGLSRTGSFSNQPQHF. This chain uses TRBV27 with TRBJ1-5; no clear D. Germline-derived CDR1 and CDR2 are MNHEY and SMNVEV (reference sequence). The CDR3 covers 20 residues. The germline V and J ends were trimmed by 4 bases and 0 bases, with 25 bases remaining between them.

This clone was counted once. The chain uses TRBV19 and TRBJ1-1; no clear D. The V gene lost 7 bases and the J gene lost 0 bases, with 18 bases spanning the gap. The CDR3 covers 16 residues. CDR1 and CDR2 from the germline V gene are LNHDA and SQIVND (reference sequence). As DNA, the CDR3 is TGTGCCAGTATTAACCCCCAGGCGGTTTTGAACACTGAAGCTTTCTTT. Translation: CASINPQAVLNTEAFF.

The chain combines TRBV7-2 with TRBJ1-4; D unresolved. CDR3 length: 17 amino acids. In germline, CDR1 is SGHTA, CDR2 FQGNSA. Trimming shortened V by 5 bases and J by 0 bases, and 16 bases separated the two germline ends. The CDR3 here is CASSPRPYSPTNEKLFF. For the CDR3, the DNA is TGTGCCAGCAGCCCTCGACCCTATTCCCCAACTAATGAAAAACTGTTTTTT.

The chain joins TRBV10-2 to TRBJ2-3; tentatively, D is TRBD1 (6 bases). Germline assignment: CDR1 WSHSY and CDR2 SAAADI. V was pared by 4 bases and J by 4 bases, with 12 bases between. The CDR3 has 14 amino acids. CDR3 bases: TGCGCCAGCAGTGGCTCAGGGGAATCAGATACGCAGTATTTT. Translation: CASSGSGESDTQYF.

The chain joins TRBV6-1 to TRBJ1-2; 7 bases agree with TRBD1. Trimming took 2 bases from V and 0 from J; bases not matched to a gene: 9. The CDR3 spans 17 residues. Germline values: CDR1 MNHNS, CDR2 SASEGT. CDR3 in DNA: TGTGCCAGCAGTGAACAGGGGGATCCCGTAGCTAACTATGGCTACACCTTC. Translation: CASSEQGDPVANYGYTF.

CDR3 amino acids: CASSFGQEGTEAFF. The CDR3 nucleotides read TGCGCCAGCAGCTTCGGACAGGAGGGCACTGAAGCTTTCTTT. This chain joins TRBV5-1 and TRBJ1-1, with 7 bases aligning to TRBD1. This CDR3 is built from 14 residues. CDR1 and CDR2 (germline): SGHRS, YFSETQ. V shed 2 bases and J 4 bases; nucleotides not matched to a gene: 5.

The rearrangement links TRBV19 to TRBJ2-3, with 8 positions matching TRBD2. The germline V gene encodes CDR1 LNHDA and CDR2 SQIVND (reference sequence). The ends lost 4 bases at V and 4 bases at J; junction bases unmatched: 7. The CDR3 spans 15 residues. The CDR3 sequence: CASSRRGGWADTQYF. The CDR3 DNA reads as TGTGCCAGTAGTAGACGGGGGGGCTGGGCAGATACGCAGTATTTT.

The V and J genes are TRBV5-1 and TRBJ2-1; D uncertain. Germline assignment: CDR1 SGHRS and CDR2 YFSETQ. The CDR3 is 13 residues long. The germline V and J ends were trimmed by 1 base and 8 bases, with 10 bases remaining between them. CDR3: CASSLIQSDEQFF. In DNA, the CDR3 is TGCGCCAGCAGCTTGATTCAGAGCGATGAGCAGTTCTTC.

The chain couples TRBV7-9 to TRBJ1-3; D not certain. This CDR3 region has 15 residues. V lost 2 bases, J lost 4 bases, and 12 bases lay in between. CDR1 is SEHNR and CDR2 is FQNEAQ in the germline V gene (reference sequence). CDR3 coding DNA: TGTGCCAGCAGCTTACCGTGGGGAACCGGAAACACCATATATTTT. Encoded protein: CASSLPWGTGNTIYF.

The chain has TRBV11-1 and TRBJ1-2; 9 nucleotides agree with TRBD1. The J segment lost 5 bases and the V segment lost 5 bases, leaving 9 bases of the junction unmatched. Per germline, CDR1 SGHAT and CDR2 FQDESV (reference sequence). The CDR3 runs 15 residues. The CDR3 is CASSLPVTGGYGYTF. For the CDR3, the DNA is TGTGCCAGCAGCCTCCCGGTGACAGGGGGGTATGGCTACACCTTC.

The table lists this clone with a few counts. The chain carries TRBV6-5 and TRBJ1-5; D possibly corresponds to TRBD1 (5 bases). Germline V gives CDR1 MNHEY, CDR2 SVGAGI. This CDR3 comprises 14 residues. The ends were cut back, 8 bases at V and 2 bases at J, with 13 bases in the middle. CDR3 bases: TGTGCCAGCCGTACGGGGGTGGGCAATCAGCCCCAGCATTTT. This codes for CASRTGVGNQPQHF.

CDR3 in amino acids: CASSQYSNQPQHF. The CDR3 DNA sequence: TGTGCCAGCAGTCAATATAGCAATCAGCCCCAGCATTTT. V is TRBV6-2 or TRBV6-3 and J is TRBJ1-5; no firm D call. CDR3 length equals 13 residues. The germline V and J ends were trimmed by 5 bases and 0 bases, with 5 bases remaining between them. Germline V CDR1 and CDR2: MNHEY, SVGEGT.

The chain joins TRBV19 to TRBJ1-2, with 11 bases fitting TRBD1. Germline V gene sequence: CDR1 LNHDA, CDR2 SQIVND (reference sequence). The V gene end was trimmed by 5 bases and the J gene end by 7 bases; junction bases not matched to a gene: 9. The CDR3 is 15 amino acids. DNA of the CDR3: TGTGCCAGTAGTTCAACCGGGACAGGGGGAGGTGGCTACACCTTC. Residues: CASSSTGTGGGGYTF. Drawing the rest from reference TRBV19 and TRBJ1-2, the complete variable domain is DGGITQSPKYLFRKEGQNVTLSCEQNLNHDAMYWYRQDPGQGLRLIYYSQIVNDFQKGDIAEGYSVSREKKESFPLTVTSAQKNPTAFYLCASSSTGTGGGGYTFGSGTRLTVV.

This chain connects TRBV24-1 to TRBJ2-2, with 8 bases identical to TRBD1. V lost 9 bases to trimming and J lost 2 bases; unmatched junction nucleotides: 4. There are 14 residues in the CDR3. Germline assignment: CDR1 KGHDR and CDR2 SFDVKD. CDR3 residues: CATGQGSNTGELFF. CDR3 sequence (DNA): TGTGCCACCGGACAGGGAAGCAACACCGGGGAGCTGTTTTTT.

The V call is TRBV5-1, the J call TRBJ2-5, with D perhaps TRBD1 or TRBD2 (7 bases each). Germline CDR1 reads SGHRS; CDR2 reads YFSETQ. The length of the CDR3 is 12 residues. V lost 5 bases and J 7 bases, leaving 12 bases between the germline ends. The CDR3 nucleotides are TGCGCCAGCAGTACAGGGGAGGGGACCCAGTACTTC. Amino acid sequence: CASSTGEGTQYF.

This clone was seen a few times. The same CDR3 can be traced to other DNA sequences in this sample. V usage is TRBV4-1 and J usage is TRBJ2-3; 12 bases are shared with TRBD2. Germline trimming cut 0 bases from V and 1 base from J; bases unmatched to any gene: 5. Germline V gene lookup returns CDR1 MGHRA and CDR2 YSYEKL. The CDR3 sequence is 18 residues long. The CDR3 coding sequence is TGCGCCAGCAGCCAAGATCCCCTAGCGGGGGGGCGCACAGATACGCAGTATTTT. The encoded protein is CASSQDPLAGGRTDTQYF.

The sample holds one count of this clone. The genes are TRBV5-5 and TRBJ1-4; D ambiguous. Between the trimmed V and J ends, which lost 0 bases and 4 bases, there was a span of 10 bases. This CDR3 contains 15 residues. Germline CDR1 SGHKS, CDR2 YYEKEE (reference sequence). CDR3 coding DNA: TGTGCCAGCAGCTTGGCCGGAGGACTTAATGAAAAACTGTTTTTT. Residues: CASSLAGGLNEKLFF.

The V and J genes are TRBV5-1 and TRBJ1-1, with TRBD1 as a possible D gene (6 bases). Germline loops: CDR1 SGHRS, CDR2 YFSETQ. V shed 0 bases and J shed 6 bases, with 15 bases lying between them. The CDR3 consists of 15 residues. The DNA of the CDR3 is TGCGCCAGCAGCTTGGCAGGGACAACAGCGGCTGAAGCTTTCTTT. This encodes CASSLAGTTAAEAFF. Supplemented by reference TRBV5-1 and TRBJ1-1, the full variable domain reads KAGVTQTPRYLIKTRGQQVTLSCSPISGHRSVSWYQQTPGQGLQFLFEYFSETQRNKGNFPGRFSGRQFSNSRSEMNVSTLELGDSALYLCASSLAGTTAAEAFFGQGTRLTVV.

The chain uses TRBV13 and TRBJ2-3, with D unclear. V lost 8 bases and J 0 bases, leaving 12 bases between the germline ends. Germline V gene data show CDR1 as PRHDT and CDR2 as FYEKMQ (reference sequence). The length of the CDR3 is 14 residues. The DNA for the CDR3 is TGTGCCAGCCCCCTCCCCTTGAGCACAGATACGCAGTATTTT. It encodes CASPLPLSTDTQYF.

The chain carries TRBV5-6 and TRBJ2-4, with D possibly being TRBD2 (5 bases). V lost 2 bases and J lost 0, with 12 bases in between. The germline V gene has CDR1 SGHDT and CDR2 YYEEEE. This CDR3 is built from 16 residues. The CDR3 nucleotides are TGTGCCAGCAGCTTATTGTCGGGGATAGCCAAAAACATTCAGTACTTC. Its translation is CASSLLSGIAKNIQYF.

This clone showed up just once. The V and J genes are TRBV11-2 and TRBJ2-5; 7 nucleotides align to TRBD1. CDR1 and CDR2 from the germline V gene are SGHAT and FQNNGV. V trimming: 5 bases; J trimming: 2 bases; junction bases outside the gene matches: 2. The CDR3 is made up of 13 amino acids. In nucleotides, the CDR3 is TGTGCCAGCAGCGGGACAGCTCAAGAGACCCAGTACTTC. Residues: CASSGTAQETQYF.

The genes are TRBV6-1 and TRBJ1-6; D perhaps matches TRBD1 (5 bases). The V end was cut by 3 bases, the J end by 0 bases, with 6 bases between. The CDR3 extends over 15 amino acids. CDR1 is MNHNS, CDR2 SASEGT, per germline. The CDR3 sequence: CASSEGVSYNSPLHF. CDR3 bases: TGTGCCAGCAGTGAGGGGGTCTCCTATAATTCACCCCTCCACTTT.

The chain employs TRBV10-3 and TRBJ1-2; 10 bases agree with TRBD1. The CDR3 sequence is 14 residues long. Trimming cost V 4 bases and J 8 bases; bases outside gene matches: 7. Germline CDR1 and CDR2: ENHRY and SYGVKD. The CDR3: CAISVQTGGGGYTF. The CDR3 DNA reads as TGTGCCATCAGTGTACAGACAGGGGGCGGCGGCTACACCTTC.